This TCR beta chain was sequenced during a study of blood T cell repertoires in COVID-19. J gave up 2 bases and V 5 bases, and 8 bases lay outside the gene matches. Germline V CDR1 and CDR2: KGHSH, LQKENI. The CDR3 runs 16 residues. Libraries were prepared by immunoSEQ multiplex PCR; TCRdb keeps only in-frame clonotypes and omits some of them. Of around 220,000 clones in the sample, 70% to 90% were seen once. Material for sequencing was peripheral blood. This receptor was taken from a middle-aged woman who had recovered from COVID-19. The V call is TRBV18, the J call TRBJ2-1; TRBD2 agrees at 8 bases. The chain's CDR3 is CASSFGTSGAYNEQFF. The DNA of the CDR3 is TGTGCCAGCTCATTCGGAACTAGCGGAGCCTACAATGAGCAGTTCTTC.